The 16 T cell receptor beta chains listed next were all sequenced from one sample in a study of T-cell reconstitution after alpha-beta-depleted transplantation in children. Preparation of the TCRbeta library involved a method that used unique molecular identifiers. One entry per CDR3 protein results from TCRdb running MiXCR on the PCR reads. The repertoire holds 600,000 to 700,000 distinct CDR3 sequences, with around 13% as singletons. Sequencing used PBMCs, obtained before TCRalphabeta/CD19-depleted stem cell transplant. The receptor set was obtained from a girl aged 2 to 10 with congenital amegakaryocytic thrombocytopenia, due to receive a stem cell transplant.

The genes are TRBV6-5 and TRBJ2-7; D remains ambiguous. The V gene lost 2 bases and the J gene lost 3 bases, with 8 bases spanning the gap. Germline CDR1 reads MNHEY; CDR2 reads SVGAGI. The CDR3 spans 13 residues. The CDR3 protein is CASSYERNYEQYF. DNA for the CDR3: TGTGCCAGCAGTTACGAGCGTAACTACGAGCAGTACTTC.

This clonotype was detected ten times or more. CDR3 sequence (DNA): TGCAGCGTTGCCCGGACAGGGGGTATTGGCTACACCTTC. It codes for CSVARTGGIGYTF. The gene calls are TRBV29-1 and TRBJ1-2; 10 positions agree with TRBD1. This CDR3 is built from 13 residues. Germline loops: CDR1 SQVTM, CDR2 ANQGSEA. The V segment lost 4 bases and the J segment 7 bases; nucleotides outside the gene matches: 6.

Many counts were recorded for this clonotype. CDR3: CASSAESYNEQFF. In DNA form, the CDR3 reads TGCGCCAGCAGTGCAGAATCCTACAATGAGCAGTTCTTC. V and J are TRBV5-1 and TRBJ2-1; D remains ambiguous. Germline CDR1 reads SGHRS; CDR2 reads YFSETQ. The germline V and J ends were trimmed by 5 bases and 1 base, with 7 bases remaining between them. This CDR3 has 13 residues.

This clonotype has only a few counts. The V gene is TRBV6-2 or TRBV6-3, the J gene TRBJ2-7; D may be TRBD2 (6 bases). Germline lookup yields CDR1 MNHEY and CDR2 SVGEGT. This CDR3 spans 14 amino acids. Trimming stripped 0 bases from V and 0 bases from J, with 6 bases between. The CDR3 coding sequence is TGTGCCAGCAGTTACTCGGGACTCTCCTACGAGCAGTACTTC. Translated: CASSYSGLSYEQYF.

This clonotype was counted only a few times. The chain is built from TRBV7-9 and TRBJ2-7; D not certain. The CDR3 runs 13 residues. The ends were cut back, 4 bases at V and 3 bases at J, with 10 bases in the middle. Per germline, CDR1 SEHNR and CDR2 FQNEAQ (reference sequence). CDR3 nucleotides: TGTGCCAGCAGCTCGGACCGATACTACGAGCAGTACTTC. Translation: CASSSDRYYEQYF.

This clonotype appeared a few times. In DNA form, the CDR3 reads TGTGCCAGCACTGACAGGGGGCGGGAGCAGTTCTTC. This codes for CASTDRGREQFF. The V gene is TRBV6-1, the J gene TRBJ2-1, with TRBD1 matching over 10 bases. With 7 bases clipped from V and 10 bases from J, the junction kept 4 bases outside the gene matches. CDR3 size: 12 residues. Germline V gene data show CDR1 as MNHNS and CDR2 as SASEGT.

The J gene is TRBJ1-1, the V gene TRBV13; D call uncertain. The ends were cut back, 4 bases at V and 1 base at J, with 10 bases in the middle. Germline V gene lookup returns CDR1 PRHDT and CDR2 FYEKMQ (reference sequence). The CDR3 covers 14 residues. The CDR3 reads CASSSSEANTEAFF. In nucleotides, the CDR3 is TGTGCCAGCAGCTCATCGGAGGCGAACACTGAAGCTTTCTTT.

This clonotype was counted a few times. V and J are TRBV18 and TRBJ1-4, with 8 bases aligning to TRBD1. The CDR3 consists of 15 residues. CDR1 is KGHSH and CDR2 is LQKENI in the germline V gene. The V segment lost 4 bases and the J segment 7 bases; nucleotides outside the gene matches: 8. The CDR3 reads CASSLSGQGGEKLFF. In nucleotides, the CDR3 is TGTGCCAGCTCACTTTCTGGACAGGGAGGTGAAAAACTGTTTTTT.

This clonotype showed up many times. The chain carries TRBV10-3 and TRBJ1-5, with 8 bases lining up with TRBD1. Germline values: CDR1 ENHRY, CDR2 SYGVKD. The CDR3 covers 14 residues. V gave up 6 bases and J gave up 7 bases; unmatched junction bases: 8. CDR3 amino acids: CAISRTGFGQPQHF. CDR3 DNA: TGTGCCATCAGCCGGACAGGGTTCGGCCAGCCCCAGCATTTT.

This clonotype was seen many times. The gene calls are TRBV5-1 and TRBJ1-1, with D perhaps TRBD1 (6 bases). This CDR3 contains 14 residues. Germline loops: CDR1 SGHRS, CDR2 YFSETQ. V lost 3 bases and J 7 bases, leaving 16 bases between the germline ends. The CDR3: CASSSRGGYIEAFF. The CDR3 nucleotides read TGCGCCAGCAGCTCCAGGGGAGGGTATATTGAAGCTTTCTTT.

This clonotype was detected many times. CDR3 DNA: TGTGCCAGCAGCTTAGTTGGGGGACATGAGCAGTTCTTC. Protein product: CASSLVGGHEQFF. The rearrangement links TRBV7-7 to TRBJ2-1; the D call may be TRBD1 or TRBD2 (5 bases each). Germline CDR1 SSHAT, CDR2 FNYEAQ (reference sequence). V lost 1 base to trimming and J lost 8 bases, with 9 bases between them. This CDR3 spans 13 amino acids.

This clonotype was seen ten or more times. V is TRBV29-1 and J is TRBJ2-7; TRBD1 aligns across 7 bases. The CDR3 runs 15 residues. The J segment lost 5 bases and the V segment lost 2 bases, leaving 12 bases of the junction unmatched. Germline V lookup: CDR1 SQVTM, CDR2 ANQGSEA. The CDR3 here is CSVETGFTGDDEQYF. The DNA of the CDR3 is TGCAGCGTTGAAACGGGCTTTACAGGGGACGACGAGCAGTACTTC.

The rearrangement joins TRBV20-1 to TRBJ2-5; 11 nucleotides line up with TRBD2. Germline CDR1 DFQATT, CDR2 SNEGSKA (reference sequence). The CDR3 totals 15 residues. Germline trimming cut 1 base from V and 5 bases from J; bases unmatched to any gene: 6. The CDR3 DNA reads as TGCAGTGCTAGAGCCCCTAGCGGGAGGAGGGAGACCCAGTACTTC. Translating gives CSARAPSGRRETQYF.

This clonotype showed up many times. The V and J genes are TRBV20-1 and TRBJ2-1; possibly TRBD2 for D (6 bases). Germline CDR1 reads DFQATT; CDR2 reads SNEGSKA (reference sequence). Trimming stripped 5 bases from V and 0 bases from J, with 14 bases between. The CDR3 contains 15 residues. The CDR3 is CSASGDSVSYNEQFF. CDR3 in DNA: TGCAGTGCTTCGGGGGACTCCGTCTCCTACAATGAGCAGTTCTTC.

This clonotype has at least ten counts. The genes are TRBV20-1 and TRBJ1-5; tentative D call: TRBD1 (5 bases). V was cut by 7 bases and J by 2 bases, with 12 bases left in between. Germline V CDR1 and CDR2: DFQATT, SNEGSKA (reference sequence). The CDR3 runs 13 residues. CDR3 DNA: TGCAGTGTAACTACGGGGGGCAATCAGCCCCAGCATTTT. Residues: CSVTTGGNQPQHF.

This clonotype occurred many times. The chain employs TRBV20-1 and TRBJ2-4, with 8 nucleotides matching TRBD2. The CDR3 runs 14 residues. After removal of 6 bases from V and 3 bases from J, the junction contained 7 bases not matched to a gene. CDR1 DFQATT and CDR2 SNEGSKA come from the germline V gene (reference sequence). Here the CDR3 reads CSASGGWGKNIQYF. The CDR3 region has the DNA TGCAGTGCCAGCGGGGGTTGGGGCAAAAACATTCAGTACTTC.